These 20 T cell receptor beta chains were all obtained from the same sample, sequenced in a study of technical replicates of blood from several donors (dated by TCRdb to 2016 to 2017). The protocol used for the library was the immunoSEQ multiplex PCR assay. Sourced from immuneACCESS, this table was stored by TCRdb with only in-frame sequences that have V and J called. A share of the clones is absent; for the studies checked, an unresolved V gene accounts for under half, and the remainder has no known explanation. In this sample the table shows tens of thousands of clones, approximately 95% of which occur a single time. Of the sample, around 0.25% falls within the top ten clones. Sequenced sample: T cells isolated from PBMCs. These receptor sequences come from a human donor in good health.

This chain uses TRBV5-1 with TRBJ2-1; 11 positions match TRBD2. Germline-derived CDR1 and CDR2 are SGHRS and YFSETQ. This CDR3 spans 15 amino acids. Trimming removed 6 bases from V and 0 bases from J; junction bases left unmatched: 2. The DNA for the CDR3 is TGCGCCAGCAAAACTAGCGGGAGCTCCTACAATGAGCAGTTCTTC. Its translation: CASKTSGSSYNEQFF.

The chain links TRBV5-1 to TRBJ2-1, with 10 bases fitting TRBD1. This CDR3 comprises 13 residues. V dropped 3 bases and J dropped 9; count of bases not matched to a gene: 3. Germline V gives CDR1 SGHRS, CDR2 YFSETQ. The CDR3 coding sequence is TGCGCCAGCAGCTCGGGACAGGGGAGTGAGCAGTTCTTC. It encodes CASSSGQGSEQFF.

This clone was detected once. The chain links TRBV6-1 to TRBJ1-3; D might be TRBD1 (5 bases). Per the germline V gene, CDR1 is MNHNS and CDR2 is SASEGT. V lost 6 bases to trimming and J lost 4 bases, with 16 bases between them. The CDR3 loop spans 15 amino acids. The CDR3 nucleotides read TGTGCCAGCAGCGCAACGCGGGGCCTGGGAAACACCATATATTTT. This sequence encodes CASSATRGLGNTIYF.

The V gene is TRBV6-4, the J gene TRBJ1-1; D remains unclear. CDR3 length equals 15 residues. Deletions cut 6 bases from V and 6 bases from J, with 20 bases between. Germline V gene sequence: CDR1 MRHNA, CDR2 SNTAGT. This CDR3 is CASSDKPGVGAEAFF. The DNA of the CDR3 is TGTGCCAGCAGCGACAAACCGGGAGTAGGCGCTGAAGCTTTCTTT.

The rearrangement joins TRBV6-1 to TRBJ2-3, with D perhaps matching TRBD2 (7 bases). The germline gives CDR1 MNHNS, CDR2 SASEGT. The ends were cut back, 8 bases at V and 5 bases at J, with 20 bases in the middle. The CDR3 consists of 15 residues. CDR3 DNA sequence: TGTGCCAGCCAGCTGAGGGGGGGCATGGAAGATACGCAGTATTTT. It codes for CASQLRGGMEDTQYF.

This chain uses TRBV27 with TRBJ1-2; D might be TRBD1 (5 bases). The CDR3 loop spans 13 amino acids. V was cut by 2 bases and J by 3 bases, with 7 bases left in between. Germline V lookup: CDR1 MNHEY, CDR2 SMNVEV (reference sequence). CDR3 region: CASSLGGYYGYTF. Here the CDR3 DNA reads TGTGCCAGCAGTTTAGGGGGGTACTATGGCTACACCTTC.

V and J are TRBV10-3 and TRBJ2-7, with TRBD1 matching over 9 bases. The V and J ends lost 9 bases and 3 bases, in that order; junction bases with no gene match: 3. The germline V gene has CDR1 ENHRY and CDR2 SYGVKD. This CDR3 spans 12 amino acids. The CDR3 nucleotides read TGTGCCATAGGGACAGGGTTCTACGAGCAGTACTTC. Protein: CAIGTGFYEQYF.

This chain joins TRBV19 and TRBJ2-1; TRBD1 matches 8 bases. CDR1 is LNHDA and CDR2 is SQIVND in the germline V gene (reference sequence). CDR3 length: 15 amino acids. V trimming: 1 base; J trimming: 7 bases; junction bases outside the gene matches: 6. CDR3 protein: CASSIVPQGANEQFF. Here the CDR3 DNA reads TGTGCCAGTAGTATAGTCCCCCAGGGGGCGAATGAGCAGTTCTTC.

V and J are TRBV5-6 and TRBJ2-1; 11 positions match TRBD2. The J segment lost 6 bases and the V segment lost 6 bases, leaving 5 bases of the junction unmatched. The germline CDR1 and CDR2 sequences are SGHDT and YYEEEE. The CDR3 length is 14 residues. The chain's CDR3 is CASISTSGSNEQFF. Here the CDR3 DNA reads TGTGCCAGCATCAGCACTAGCGGGAGCAATGAGCAGTTCTTC.

The chain uses TRBV19 and TRBJ1-2; 9 nucleotides match TRBD1. Germline-derived CDR1 and CDR2 are LNHDA and SQIVND (reference sequence). Losses at the gene ends were 4 bases for V and 0 bases for J; bases not matched to a gene: 6. This CDR3 region has 16 residues. CDR3 sequence (DNA): TGTGCCAGTAGTACCGGGACAGGGTTAGCTAACTATGGCTACACCTTC. This encodes CASSTGTGLANYGYTF.

The chain uses TRBV27 and TRBJ2-1; TRBD2 matches at 9 bases. The junction had 3 bases not matched to a gene; V was cut back by 0 bases and J by 3 bases. Germline CDR1 is MNHEY and CDR2 is SMNVEV (reference sequence). The CDR3 has 16 residues. The CDR3 DNA reads TGTGCCAGCAGTTTATCGAGCGGGAGGTACTACAATGAGCAGTTCTTC. Protein product: CASSLSSGRYYNEQFF.

The V and J genes are TRBV5-1 and TRBJ1-2; D call uncertain. The CDR3 runs to 14 residues. Between the trimmed V and J ends, which lost 0 bases and 5 bases, there was a span of 11 bases. Germline V gene sequence: CDR1 SGHRS, CDR2 YFSETQ. CDR3 bases: TGCGCCAGCAGCTTGGTTCCTACCGGGTATGGCTACACCTTC. Amino acids: CASSLVPTGYGYTF.

V and J are TRBV7-8 and TRBJ2-1; TRBD2 aligns across 7 bases. Trimming at V came to 5 bases and at J to 3 bases, leaving 16 bases not matched to a gene. In germline, CDR1 is SGHVS, CDR2 FQNEAQ. The CDR3 is made up of 18 amino acids. The CDR3 DNA follows: TGTGCCAGCAGCCTACACCTCCCTAGCGGACTAAGCTACAATGAGCAGTTCTTC. This translates into CASSLHLPSGLSYNEQFF.

The V call is TRBV30, the J call TRBJ1-1; 11 bases are a match to TRBD1. The germline V gene has CDR1 GTSNPN and CDR2 SVGIG (reference sequence). The CDR3 extends over 16 amino acids. V shed 3 bases and J 1 base; nucleotides not matched to a gene: 7. The CDR3 loop reads CAWSPGDRGRNTEAFF. Here the CDR3 DNA reads TGTGCCTGGAGCCCAGGGGACAGGGGGAGGAACACTGAAGCTTTCTTT.

CDR3 protein: CASSRTGTGVREQYF. CDR3 nucleotides: TGTGCCAGCAGCAGAACCGGGACAGGGGTTAGAGAGCAGTACTTC. The chain has TRBV9 and TRBJ2-7, with 10 positions matching TRBD1. V trimming: 4 bases; J trimming: 7 bases; junction bases outside the gene matches: 11. Germline CDR1 reads SGDLS; CDR2 reads YYNGEE. The CDR3 contains 15 residues. The whole variable domain, filled in from reference TRBV9 and TRBJ2-7, reads DSGVTQTPKHLITATGQRVTLRCSPRSGDLSVYWYQQSLDQGLQFLIQYYNGEERAKGNILERFSAQQFPDLHSELNLSSLELGDSALYFCASSRTGTGVREQYFGPGTRLTVT.

This sequence joins TRBV6-5 and TRBJ2-7; D unresolved. Germline CDR1 MNHEY, CDR2 SVGAGI. The CDR3 runs to 14 residues. V lost 5 bases and J 2 bases, leaving 13 bases between the germline ends. Written as DNA, the CDR3 is TGTGCCAGCAGTCAACGTGCCAGGCCCTACGAGCAGTACTTC. It translates to CASSQRARPYEQYF.

The chain employs TRBV4-2 and TRBJ2-3; 9 nucleotides match TRBD2. CDR3 length: 18 residues. Germline V gives CDR1 LGHNA, CDR2 YNFKEQ. The V segment lost 1 base and the J segment 2 bases; nucleotides outside the gene matches: 10. CDR3 nucleotides: TGTGCCAGCAGCCAAGTTCTCCTAGCGGGGTTCGACACAGATACGCAGTATTTT. This codes for CASSQVLLAGFDTDTQYF.

This chain links TRBV28 with TRBJ1-2; 9 bases match TRBD1. The CDR3 runs 15 residues. Unmatched junction bases numbered 13, after V lost 5 bases and J lost 9 bases. Germline V gene sequence: CDR1 MDHEN, CDR2 SYDVKM. In DNA, the CDR3 is TGTGCCAGCAGTCCTTGGACAGGGGCCTCGAGAAGCTACACCTTC. This gives the protein CASSPWTGASRSYTF.

This sequence joins TRBV7-9 and TRBJ2-3; TRBD2 is a possible D gene (5 bases). The CDR3 sequence is 14 residues long. The germline gives CDR1 SEHNR, CDR2 FQNEAQ (reference sequence). Between the trimmed V and J ends, which lost 3 bases and 3 bases, there was a span of 10 bases. CDR3 nucleotide sequence: TGTGCCAGCAGCTTCGGACTGGCTACAGATACGCAGTATTTT. Translating it yields CASSFGLATDTQYF.

The genes are TRBV7-8 and TRBJ1-1, with 7 bases identical to TRBD1. The V segment lost 3 bases and the J segment 1 base; nucleotides outside the gene matches: 5. CDR1 and CDR2 from the germline V gene are SGHVS and FQNEAQ. This CDR3 region has 15 residues. Written as DNA, the CDR3 is TGTGCCAGCAGCTTTGGACAGGCCGAGAACACTGAAGCTTTCTTT. It encodes CASSFGQAENTEAFF.